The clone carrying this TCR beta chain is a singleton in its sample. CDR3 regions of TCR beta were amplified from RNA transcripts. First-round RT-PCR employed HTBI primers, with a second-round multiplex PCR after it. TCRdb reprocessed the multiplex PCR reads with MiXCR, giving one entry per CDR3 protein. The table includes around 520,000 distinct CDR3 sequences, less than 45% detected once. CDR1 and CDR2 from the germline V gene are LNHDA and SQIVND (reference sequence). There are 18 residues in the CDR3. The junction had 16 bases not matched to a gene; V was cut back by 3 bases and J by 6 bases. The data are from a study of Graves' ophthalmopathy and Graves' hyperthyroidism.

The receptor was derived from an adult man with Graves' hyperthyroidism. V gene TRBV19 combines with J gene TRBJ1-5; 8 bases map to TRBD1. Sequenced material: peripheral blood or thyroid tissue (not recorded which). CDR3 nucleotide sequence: TGTGCCAGTAGTATCCCGGACAGGGTTTCCAAATTAGGTCAGCCCCAGCATTTT. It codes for CASSIPDRVSKLGQPQHF.